At least ten counts were recorded for the clone carrying this T cell receptor beta chain. Its antigen remains unidentified. Individuals with ophthalmopathy presented a Clinical Activity Score of at least 3, a NOSPECS grade of at least 4 and a duration under 3 months. Lactation, pregnancy, other autoimmune disease or uncontrolled infection led to exclusion of patients. The CDR3 has 15 amino acids. The ends lost 1 base at V and 6 bases at J; junction bases unmatched: 6. The data stem from a study of T cells in Graves' hyperthyroidism and ophthalmopathy. The source material, RNA transcripts, was used to amplify TCR beta CDR3 regions. When the TCR CDR3 underwent first-round RT-PCR, the HTBI primer set was used. TCRdb reprocessed the multiplex PCR reads with MiXCR, giving one entry per CDR3 protein. In the table there are approximately 300,000 distinct CDR3 sequences, roughly 18% of which are singletons.

Findings and limits, study-wide: Ophthalmopathy was distinguished from stable hyperthyroidism by 13 V-J signatures.

The chain joins TRBV12-3 or TRBV12-4 to TRBJ2-1, with TRBD2 identical over 7 bases. The sequence was obtained from a man aged 45-60 years with Graves' ophthalmopathy. The specimen was blood. This CDR3 reads CASSLGAGATNEQFF. As DNA, the CDR3 is TGTGCCAGCAGTTTAGGGGCGGGAGCGACCAATGAGCAGTTCTTC.